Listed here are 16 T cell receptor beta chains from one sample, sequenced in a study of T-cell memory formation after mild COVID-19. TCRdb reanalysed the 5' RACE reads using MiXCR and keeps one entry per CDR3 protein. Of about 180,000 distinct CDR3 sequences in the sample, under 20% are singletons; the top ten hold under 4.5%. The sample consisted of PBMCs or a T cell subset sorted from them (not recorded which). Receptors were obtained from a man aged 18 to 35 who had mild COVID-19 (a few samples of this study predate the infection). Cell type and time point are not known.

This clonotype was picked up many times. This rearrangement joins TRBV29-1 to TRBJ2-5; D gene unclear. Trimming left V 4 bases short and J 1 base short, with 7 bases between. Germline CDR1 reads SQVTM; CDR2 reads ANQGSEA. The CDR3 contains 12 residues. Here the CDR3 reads CSVVPGQETQYF. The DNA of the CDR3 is TGCAGCGTTGTGCCAGGCCAAGAGACCCAGTACTTC.

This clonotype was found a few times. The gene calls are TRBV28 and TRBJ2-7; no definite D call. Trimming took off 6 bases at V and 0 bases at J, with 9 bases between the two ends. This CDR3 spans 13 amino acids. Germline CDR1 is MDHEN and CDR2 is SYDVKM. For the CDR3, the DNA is TGTGCCAGCAGGGGCGGAGCCTCCTACGAGCAGTACGTC. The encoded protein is CASRGGASYEQYV.

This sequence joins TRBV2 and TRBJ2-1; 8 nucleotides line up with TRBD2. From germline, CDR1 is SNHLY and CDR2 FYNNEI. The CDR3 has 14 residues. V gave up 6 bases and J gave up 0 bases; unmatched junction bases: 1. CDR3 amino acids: CASRLADSYNEQFF. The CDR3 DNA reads TGTGCCAGCAGACTAGCGGACTCCTACAATGAGCAGTTCTTC.

As DNA, the CDR3 is TGCAGTGCAAAGAGGACAGTGGGCGGCTACACCTTC. This gives the protein CSAKRTVGGYTF. The chain joins TRBV20-1 to TRBJ1-2; D is possibly TRBD1 (6 bases). Germline V gene lookup returns CDR1 DFQATT and CDR2 SNEGSKA (reference sequence). The CDR3 has 12 residues. V shed 6 bases and J shed 8 bases, with 16 bases lying between them.

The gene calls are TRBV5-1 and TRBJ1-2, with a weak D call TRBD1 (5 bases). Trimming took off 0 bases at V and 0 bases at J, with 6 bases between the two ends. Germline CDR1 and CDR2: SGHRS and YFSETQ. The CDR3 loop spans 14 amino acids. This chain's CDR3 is CASSLGQPNYGYTF. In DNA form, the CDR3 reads TGCGCCAGCAGCTTGGGACAGCCTAACTATGGCTACACCTTC.

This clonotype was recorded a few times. The CDR3, as DNA: TGTGCCAGCAGCTCGACAGCGACAGAGACCCAGTACTTC. Residues: CASSSTATETQYF. This chain connects TRBV5-5 to TRBJ2-5; TRBD1 is a possible D gene (5 bases). V was cut by 3 bases and J by 4 bases, with 10 bases left in between. This CDR3 has 13 residues. Germline V CDR1 and CDR2: SGHKS, YYEKEE (reference sequence). Variable domain in full (rest from reference TRBV5-5 and TRBJ2-5): DAGVTQSPTHLIKTRGQQVTLRCSPISGHKSVSWYQQVLGQGPQFIFQYYEKEERGRGNFPDRFSARQFPNYSSELNVNALLLGDSALYLCASSSTATETQYFGPGTRLLVL.

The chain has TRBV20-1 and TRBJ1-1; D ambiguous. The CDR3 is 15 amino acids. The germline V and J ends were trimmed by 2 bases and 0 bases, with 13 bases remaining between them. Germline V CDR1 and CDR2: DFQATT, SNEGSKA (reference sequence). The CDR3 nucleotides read TGCAGTGCTAGAATGACAACCCGAATGAACACTGAAGCTTTCTTT. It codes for CSARMTTRMNTEAFF.

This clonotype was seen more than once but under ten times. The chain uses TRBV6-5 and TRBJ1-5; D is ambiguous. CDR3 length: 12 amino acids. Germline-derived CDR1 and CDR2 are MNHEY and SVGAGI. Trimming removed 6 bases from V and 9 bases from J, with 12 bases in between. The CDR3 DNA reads TGTGCCAGCAGATTCTCGGATGGGCCCCAGCATTTT. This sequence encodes CASRFSDGPQHF.

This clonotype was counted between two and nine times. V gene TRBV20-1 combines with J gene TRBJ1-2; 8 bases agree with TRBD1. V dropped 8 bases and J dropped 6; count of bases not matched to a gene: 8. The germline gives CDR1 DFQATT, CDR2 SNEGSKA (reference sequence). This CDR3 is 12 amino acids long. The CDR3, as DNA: TGCAGTACTCCAAGGACAGGGCATGGCTACACCTTC. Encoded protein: CSTPRTGHGYTF.

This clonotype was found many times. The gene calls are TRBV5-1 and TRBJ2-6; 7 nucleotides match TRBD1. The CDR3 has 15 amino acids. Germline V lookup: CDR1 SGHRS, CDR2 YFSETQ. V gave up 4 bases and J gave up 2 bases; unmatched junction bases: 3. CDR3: CASSRDRAGANVLTF. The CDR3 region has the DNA TGCGCCAGCAGCCGTGACAGGGCTGGGGCCAACGTCCTGACTTTC.

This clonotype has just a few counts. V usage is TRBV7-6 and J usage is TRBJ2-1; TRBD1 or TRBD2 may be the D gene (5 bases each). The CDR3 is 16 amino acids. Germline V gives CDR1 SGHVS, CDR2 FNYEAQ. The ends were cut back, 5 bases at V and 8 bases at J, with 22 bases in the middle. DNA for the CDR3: TGTGCCAGCAGCGATATCAGGGAGAGTAGAGGGGATGAGCAGTTCTTC. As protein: CASSDIRESRGDEQFF. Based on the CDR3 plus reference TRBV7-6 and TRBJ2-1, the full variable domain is GAGVSQSPRYKVTKRGQDVALRCDPISGHVSLYWYRQALGQGPEFLTYFNYEAQQDKSGLPNDRFSAERPEGSISTLTIQRTEQRDSAMYRCASSDIRESRGDEQFFGPGTRLTVL.

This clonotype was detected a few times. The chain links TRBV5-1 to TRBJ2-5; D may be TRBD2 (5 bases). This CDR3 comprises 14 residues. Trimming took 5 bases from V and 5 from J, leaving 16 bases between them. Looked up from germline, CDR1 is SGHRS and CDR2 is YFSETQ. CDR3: CASSRSRSGETQYF. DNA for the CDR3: TGCGCCAGCAGTAGGTCCCGTTCGGGGGAGACCCAGTACTTC.

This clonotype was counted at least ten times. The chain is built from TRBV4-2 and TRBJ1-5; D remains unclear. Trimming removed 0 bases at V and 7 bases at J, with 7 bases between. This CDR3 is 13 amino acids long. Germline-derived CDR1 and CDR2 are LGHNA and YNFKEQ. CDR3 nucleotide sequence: TGTGCCAGCAGCCAAGATGTGGGGCAGCCCCAGCATTTT. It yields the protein CASSQDVGQPQHF.

The CDR3 loop reads CASSLHFGTTPTSEQYF. CDR3 coding DNA: TGCGCCAGCAGCCTCCACTTCGGGACCACCCCAACCTCCGAGCAGTACTTC. The J gene is TRBJ2-7, the V gene TRBV5-1; D is possibly TRBD1 or TRBD2 (5 bases each). The germline V and J ends were trimmed by 4 bases and 6 bases, with 26 bases remaining between them. The CDR3 is 17 residues long. Germline-derived CDR1 and CDR2 are SGHRS and YFSETQ.

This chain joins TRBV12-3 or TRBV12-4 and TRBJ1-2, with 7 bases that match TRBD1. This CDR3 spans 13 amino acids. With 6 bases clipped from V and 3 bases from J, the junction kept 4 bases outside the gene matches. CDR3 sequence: CASRDREYYGYTF. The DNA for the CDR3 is TGTGCCAGCAGAGACAGGGAGTACTATGGCTACACCTTC.

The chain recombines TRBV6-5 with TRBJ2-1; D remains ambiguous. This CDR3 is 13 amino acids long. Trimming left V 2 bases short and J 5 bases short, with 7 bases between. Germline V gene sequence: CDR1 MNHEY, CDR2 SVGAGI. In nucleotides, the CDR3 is TGTGCCAGCAGTTACGACTGGAACAATGAGCAGTTCTTC. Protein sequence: CASSYDWNNEQFF.